The 20 T cell receptor beta chains reported below all come from one sample, sequenced in a study of blood T cell repertoires in COVID-19. Only in-frame clones appear in the TCRdb table, and some are missing; sequencing was by immunoSEQ multiplex PCR. This sample has under 400,000 clones, with around nine tenths found just once. Sequenced input: PBMCs or T cells enriched from blood (not recorded which). The receptors stem from a woman younger than 45 who had been exposed to COVID-19.

This chain uses TRBV27 with TRBJ2-2; 7 bases fit TRBD2. Germline V gene data show CDR1 as MNHEY and CDR2 as SMNVEV (reference sequence). CDR3 length equals 15 residues. J lost 3 bases, V lost 3 bases, and 4 bases had no gene match. The DNA of the CDR3 is TGTGCCAGCAGTTTCCGGGCGGGGGACACCGGGGAGCTGTTTTTT. Amino acid sequence: CASSFRAGDTGELFF.

The V gene is TRBV19, the J gene TRBJ1-2, with 10 bases matching TRBD1. In germline, CDR1 is LNHDA, CDR2 SQIVND (reference sequence). CDR3 length: 18 residues. V dropped 7 bases and J dropped 8; count of bases not matched to a gene: 22. The CDR3 DNA is TGTGCCAGTACCCGGACCCGGGAACGACAGGGGGCGCGGGGCGGCTACACCTTC. This sequence encodes CASTRTRERQGARGGYTF. Full variable domain (rest looked up from reference TRBV19 and TRBJ1-2): DGGITQSPKYLFRKEGQNVTLSCEQNLNHDAMYWYRQDPGQGLRLIYYSQIVNDFQKGDIAEGYSVSREKKESFPLTVTSAQKNPTAFYLCASTRTRERQGARGGYTFGSGTRLTVV.

The chain carries TRBV15 and TRBJ1-6, with D unresolved. The V end was cut by 0 bases, the J end by 4 bases, with 10 bases between. CDR1 LNHNV and CDR2 YYDKDF come from the germline V gene (reference sequence). The CDR3 is 16 residues long. The chain's CDR3 is CATSRDSWPYNSPLHF. The CDR3 bases are TGTGCCACCAGCAGAGATTCTTGGCCTTATAATTCACCCCTCCACTTT.

The rearrangement uses TRBV27 and TRBJ2-7, with 12 bases fitting TRBD2. This CDR3 spans 16 amino acids. Germline V gene data show CDR1 as MNHEY and CDR2 as SMNVEV (reference sequence). Trimming cost V 5 bases and J 3 bases; bases outside gene matches: 8. CDR3 loop: CASSPTGLAGNYEQYF. The CDR3 coding sequence is TGTGCCAGCAGTCCAACCGGACTAGCGGGGAACTACGAGCAGTACTTC.

This clone was seen a few times. The identical CDR3 is also encoded by other nucleotide sequences in the sample. The V and J genes are TRBV20-1 and TRBJ1-4; D is undetermined. The length of the CDR3 is 11 residues. Germline loops: CDR1 DFQATT, CDR2 SNEGSKA (reference sequence). V lost 3 bases and J lost 6, with 5 bases in between. The CDR3 bases are TGCAGTGCTAGCCCCGATGAAAAACTGTTTTTT. Its translation is CSASPDEKLFF.

The V gene is TRBV29-1, the J gene TRBJ2-7; D remains unclear. Germline lookup yields CDR1 SQVTM and CDR2 ANQGSEA. V dropped 7 bases and J dropped 5 bases, with 12 bases sitting between them. This CDR3 spans 11 amino acids. The CDR3 sequence is CSARRYDEQYF. The CDR3 DNA is TGCAGCGCCCGCAGGTACGACGAGCAGTACTTC.

CDR3 DNA: TGTGCCAGCAGTTTTTGGAGACCGGGACACATGAACACCGGGGAGCTGTTTTTT. Protein product: CASSFWRPGHMNTGELFF. This rearrangement joins TRBV28 to TRBJ2-2; the D gene is possibly TRBD1 (6 bases). There are 18 residues in the CDR3. The germline V gene has CDR1 MDHEN and CDR2 SYDVKM. Trimming shortened V by 3 bases and J by 1 base, and 18 bases separated the two germline ends. Together with reference TRBV28 and TRBJ2-2, the CDR3 gives the full variable domain: DVKVTQSSRYLVKRTGEKVFLECVQDMDHENMFWYRQDPGLGLRLIYFSYDVKMKEKGDIPEGYSVSREKKERFSLILESASTNQTSMYLCASSFWRPGHMNTGELFFGEGSRLTVL.

The chain links TRBV21-1 to TRBJ2-7; TRBD1 is taken as the D call from the table, unchecked against the DNA. TRBV21-1 is tagged as a pseudogene. The CDR3 covers 17 residues. The CDR3 is CASSSRWGQRSSYEQYF. The CDR3 nucleotides are TGTGCCAGCAGCTCCCGATGGGGACAGCGGAGCTCCTACGAGCAGTACTTC.

This clone was seen more than once but under ten times. The V call is TRBV4-1, the J call TRBJ1-1, with a possible D match to TRBD1 (6 bases). CDR3 length: 15 amino acids. Germline values: CDR1 MGHRA, CDR2 YSYEKL. The ends were cut back, 0 bases at V and 3 bases at J, with 11 bases in the middle. CDR3: CASSQDPQGHTEAFF. The CDR3 DNA follows: TGCGCCAGCAGCCAAGATCCCCAGGGGCACACTGAAGCTTTCTTT.

The V call is TRBV28, the J call TRBJ2-3; D remains unclear. There are 13 residues in the CDR3. The V gene's germline CDR1 is MDHEN and CDR2 SYDVKM. The ends were cut back, 2 bases at V and 6 bases at J, with 9 bases in the middle. CDR3 DNA sequence: TGTGCCAGCAGTTTACAACAGACCGATACGCAGTATTTT. Translating gives CASSLQQTDTQYF.

The rearrangement links TRBV20-1 to TRBJ2-7, with unresolved D. Germline CDR1 is DFQATT and CDR2 is SNEGSKA (reference sequence). Trimming pared 8 bases from V and 12 bases from J, leaving 14 bases between. The CDR3 has 9 amino acids. CDR3 sequence: CSPFYDRYF. The CDR3 DNA reads TGCAGTCCCTTTTACGATAGGTACTTC.

J is TRBJ1-1 and V is TRBV5-5; D unresolved. The germline V gene encodes CDR1 SGHKS and CDR2 YYEKEE (reference sequence). V lost 2 bases and J lost 4, with 12 bases in between. This CDR3 has 14 amino acids. CDR3 residues: CASSFFRVATEAFF. The CDR3 DNA reads TGTGCCAGCAGCTTTTTTCGGGTGGCCACTGAAGCTTTCTTT. Full variable domain (remainder filled in from reference TRBV5-5 and TRBJ1-1): DAGVTQSPTHLIKTRGQQVTLRCSPISGHKSVSWYQQVLGQGPQFIFQYYEKEERGRGNFPDRFSARQFPNYSSELNVNALLLGDSALYLCASSFFRVATEAFFGQGTRLTVV.

This clone was recorded only once. J is TRBJ2-3 and V is TRBV2, with 7 bases matching TRBD2. CDR1 and CDR2 (germline): SNHLY, FYNNEI. With 0 bases clipped from V and 6 bases from J, the junction kept 9 bases outside the gene matches. This CDR3 is 16 amino acids long. The CDR3 sequence: CASSEALLGGSDTQYF. The CDR3 DNA reads as TGTGCCAGCAGTGAAGCGCTTCTGGGCGGGAGCGATACGCAGTATTTT.

The chain links TRBV7-8 to TRBJ1-4; D gene uncertain. Germline values: CDR1 SGHVS, CDR2 FQNEAQ. The CDR3 length is 15 residues. Trimming cost V 1 base and J 0 bases, with 6 bases left between them. The CDR3 coding sequence is TGTGCCAGCAGCTTAGAACTAGCAACTAATGAAAAACTGTTTTTT. Translation gives CASSLELATNEKLFF.

Concerning this clone itself: Distinct nucleotide sequences in the sample also encode this CDR3. The chain's CDR3 is CASSPLGATDTQYF. Written as DNA, the CDR3 is TGTGCCAGCTCACCACTAGGGGCCACAGATACGCAGTATTTT. The V call is TRBV18, the J call TRBJ2-3; D perhaps matches TRBD1 (5 bases). The CDR3 is made up of 14 amino acids. Germline V lookup: CDR1 KGHSH, CDR2 LQKENI. V was pared by 1 base and J by 2 bases, with 7 bases between.

The chain couples TRBV20-1 to TRBJ1-3; 11 bases are a match to TRBD1. The CDR3 length is 15 residues. Per the germline V gene, CDR1 is DFQATT and CDR2 is SNEGSKA (reference sequence). J was trimmed by 2 bases and V by 3 bases; bases with no gene match: 3. The CDR3 protein is CSASRTGGAGNTIYF. The CDR3 nucleotides read TGCAGTGCTAGTCGGACAGGGGGCGCTGGAAACACCATATATTTT.

This clone was picked up a small number of times. The chain joins TRBV18 to TRBJ1-2; the match to TRBD1 covers 7 bases. Trimming took 3 bases from V and 8 from J; bases not matched to a gene: 12. The CDR3 runs 15 residues. Per the germline V gene, CDR1 is KGHSH and CDR2 is LQKENI. CDR3 coding DNA: TGTGCCAGCTCACCCCCGACAGGGCGGATGGAAGGCTACACCTTC. This translates into CASSPPTGRMEGYTF.

The DNA of the CDR3 is TGCAGCGTTGTGAGCGGGAGCCACGAGCAGTACTTC. It is translated as CSVVSGSHEQYF. The rearrangement uses TRBV29-1 and TRBJ2-7; TRBD2 agrees at 8 bases. Per the germline V gene, CDR1 is SQVTM and CDR2 is ANQGSEA. V lost 4 bases, J lost 5 bases, and 4 bases stayed unmatched. This CDR3 comprises 12 residues.

This sequence joins TRBV14 and TRBJ2-1; D gene uncertain. V lost 4 bases, J lost 6 bases, and 10 bases lay in between. Germline V gene lookup returns CDR1 SGHDN and CDR2 FVKESK. This CDR3 has 13 residues. In nucleotides, the CDR3 is TGTGCCAGCAGCCGTAGAGCTATCAATGAGCAGTTCTTC. Residues: CASSRRAINEQFF.

In this sample, this clone turned up a few times. The chain's CDR3 is CASSFSDPFTSGKDTGELFF. CDR3 bases: TGTGCCAGCAGTTTCTCCGACCCTTTTACTAGCGGGAAAGACACCGGGGAGCTGTTTTTT. This sequence joins TRBV28 and TRBJ2-2; 10 bases are a match to TRBD2. There are 20 residues in the CDR3. V gave up 3 bases and J gave up 3 bases; unmatched junction bases: 16. CDR1 and CDR2 from the germline V gene are MDHEN and SYDVKM.